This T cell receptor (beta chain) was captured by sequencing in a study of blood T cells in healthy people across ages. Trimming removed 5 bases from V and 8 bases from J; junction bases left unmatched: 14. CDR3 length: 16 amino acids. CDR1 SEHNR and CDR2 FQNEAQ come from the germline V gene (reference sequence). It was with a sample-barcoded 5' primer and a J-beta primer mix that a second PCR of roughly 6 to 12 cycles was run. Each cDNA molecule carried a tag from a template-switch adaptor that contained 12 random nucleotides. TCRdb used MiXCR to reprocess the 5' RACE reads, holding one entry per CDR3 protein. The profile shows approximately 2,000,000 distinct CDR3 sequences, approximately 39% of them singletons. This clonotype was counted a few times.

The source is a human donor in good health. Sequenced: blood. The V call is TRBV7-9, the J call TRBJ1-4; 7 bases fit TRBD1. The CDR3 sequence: CASSRSRQGVEEKLFF. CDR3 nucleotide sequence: TGTGCCAGCAGCCGTTCCAGACAGGGTGTGGAGGAAAAACTGTTTTTT.